Described below is a single TCR beta chain sequence and its context. The study recruited exposed participants who had met a COVID-19 case within 2 weeks before entry. CDR1 and CDR2 (germline): PRHDT, FYEKMQ (reference sequence). CDR3 size: 13 residues. V lost 4 bases to trimming and J lost 6 bases; unmatched junction nucleotides: 4. The assay was immunoSEQ multiplex PCR, and TCRdb's table has in-frame clones only and misses some. The sample lists around 270,000 clones, around 90% occurring once. This sample was taken from a study of blood T cell repertoires in COVID-19. Study-wide context: Nucleic acid was either cDNA or gDNA, and it came from T cells, B-cell-depleted T cells, or PBMCs.

This clonotype was sampled from a woman between 40 and 55 years old who had been exposed to COVID-19. Sequencing used PBMCs or T cells enriched from blood (not recorded which). J is TRBJ2-7 and V is TRBV13; TRBD2 matches 9 bases. CDR3 loop: CASSSGLAREQYV. Written as DNA, the CDR3 is TGTGCCAGCAGCTCGGGACTAGCACGCGAGCAGTACGTC.